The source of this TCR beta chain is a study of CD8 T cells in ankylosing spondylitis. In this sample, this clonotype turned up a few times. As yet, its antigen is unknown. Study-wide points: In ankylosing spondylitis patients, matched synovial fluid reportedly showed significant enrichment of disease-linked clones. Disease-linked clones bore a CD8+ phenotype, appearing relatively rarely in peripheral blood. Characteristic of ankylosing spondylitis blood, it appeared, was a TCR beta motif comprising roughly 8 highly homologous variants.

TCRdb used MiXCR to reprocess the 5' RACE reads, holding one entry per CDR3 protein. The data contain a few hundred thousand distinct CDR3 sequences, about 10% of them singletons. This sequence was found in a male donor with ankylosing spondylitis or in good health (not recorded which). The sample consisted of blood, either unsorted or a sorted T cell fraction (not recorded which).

CDR3 protein: CASRGFYNEQFF. DNA of the CDR3: TGTGCCAGCCGAGGATTCTACAATGAGCAGTTCTTC. The gene calls are TRBV3-1 and TRBJ2-1, with D hard to call. Trimming pared 8 bases from V and 3 bases from J, leaving 8 bases between. The germline V gene encodes CDR1 LGHDT and CDR2 YNNKEL (reference sequence). The CDR3 runs to 12 residues.